This T cell receptor (beta chain) appears in the sequencing data of a study of regulatory T cells in long-lasting Graves disease. This clonotype was detected ten times or more. The antigen remains undetermined. The length of the CDR3 is 14 residues. Trimming cost V 0 bases and J 8 bases, with 10 bases left between them. Germline V gene lookup returns CDR1 PRHDT and CDR2 FYEKMQ (reference sequence). This sample's time point: persistent/refractory GD, antithyroid drugs over 5 years with positive TRAb. The TCR library used RNA extracted from PBMCs. To make TCR beta libraries, researchers used iRepertoire HTBI primers and Arm-PCR of CDR3 regions. TCRdb reprocessed the multiplex PCR reads with MiXCR, giving one entry per CDR3 protein. There are a few hundred thousand distinct CDR3 sequences in the sample; roughly 21% occur only once, and 7% to 9% lies in the top ten. Study outcomes and limitations: New patients shared 970 or so public clonotypes, and persistent patients shared more, with under 3,000. Persistent Graves' patients showed less TCR diversity than newly diagnosed ones. Researchers reported studying only peripheral blood, not thyroid tissue.

The source was peripheral blood mononuclear cells (PBMCs), collected when the disease was refractory, from a patient treated with antithyroid drugs. The rearrangement links TRBV13 to TRBJ1-4; D is possibly TRBD1 (5 bases). This TCR was sampled from a female donor with Graves disease. CDR3 residues: CASSLGPGTEKLFF. DNA for the CDR3: TGTGCCAGCAGCTTAGGTCCTGGGACGGAAAAACTGTTTTTT.